One sample yielded the 24 T cell receptor beta chains listed below, sequenced in a study of T cells in Graves' hyperthyroidism and ophthalmopathy. The CDR3 regions of TCR beta were amplified from RNA transcripts. A set of HTBI primers served as the primers for a first-round RT-PCR of the TCR CDR3. TCRdb processed the multiplex PCR reads anew with MiXCR; each CDR3 protein has one entry. Of about 210,000 distinct CDR3 sequences in the sample, approximately 20% were seen once. Sequences were obtained from blood. Receptor source: a man aged 35 to 55 with Graves' hyperthyroidism.

This clonotype was counted many times. J is TRBJ2-5 and V is TRBV10-1; D possibly uses TRBD1 or TRBD2 (5 bases each). In germline, CDR1 is WNHNN, CDR2 SYGVQD (reference sequence). This CDR3 comprises 14 residues. V was cut by 5 bases and J by 5 bases, with 15 bases left in between. This chain's CDR3 is CASSRDQRGETQYF. As DNA, the CDR3 is TGCGCCAGCAGTAGGGACCAGCGAGGGGAGACCCAGTACTTC.

This rearrangement joins TRBV19 to TRBJ1-1; 8 bases match TRBD1. The CDR3 has 15 amino acids. V was pared by 5 bases and J by 4 bases, with 9 bases of the junction left unmatched. Germline lookup yields CDR1 LNHDA and CDR2 SQIVND (reference sequence). CDR3 sequence (DNA): TGTGCCAGTAGTCTCCACTCAGGGGGCGCCACTGAAGCTTTCTTT. It yields the protein CASSLHSGGATEAFF.

The gene calls are TRBV28 and TRBJ2-4, with 10 bases identical to TRBD1. The CDR3 consists of 11 residues. CDR1 is MDHEN, CDR2 SYDVKM, per germline. V shed 5 bases, J shed 14 bases, and the junction held 3 bases outside the gene matches. The CDR3 region is CASSLGQGEYF. The CDR3 nucleotides read TGTGCCAGCAGTCTAGGACAGGGGGAGTACTTC.

This clonotype was observed at least ten times. This chain uses TRBV6-5 with TRBJ1-4, with TRBD1 as a possible D gene (6 bases). V gave up 6 bases and J gave up 0 bases, with 8 bases separating them. The CDR3 contains 14 residues. Germline CDR1 and CDR2: MNHEY and SVGAGI. The CDR3 DNA reads as TGTGCCAGCAGGGACAGTGCAACTAATGAAAAACTGTTTTTT. Its translation is CASRDSATNEKLFF.

Concerning this clonotype: This may be a read error: a much more frequent sequence differs by one nucleotide. The V and J genes are TRBV5-1 and TRBJ1-6; D possibly corresponds to TRBD1 (5 bases). Trimming stripped 6 bases from V and 10 bases from J, with 17 bases between. The CDR3 runs 14 residues. Per germline, CDR1 SGHRS and CDR2 YFSETQ. CDR3 sequence: CASNHRGGNSPLHF. The CDR3 DNA follows: TGCGCCAGCAACCATCGGGGGGGGAACTCACCCCTCCACTTT.

This clonotype was found many times. The chain combines TRBV2 with TRBJ2-7; a weak D match, TRBD1 (5 bases). This CDR3 is built from 14 residues. The germline V gene has CDR1 SNHLY and CDR2 FYNNEI. The V end was cut by 8 bases, the J end by 3 bases, with 17 bases between. CDR3 in amino acids: CASWMGQARYEQYF. The CDR3 coding sequence is TGTGCCAGCTGGATGGGGCAGGCGCGCTACGAGCAGTACTTC.

This sequence joins TRBV20-1 and TRBJ1-5; D gene uncertain. With 6 bases removed from V and 0 bases from J, the gap between germline ends came to 9 bases. Germline values: CDR1 DFQATT, CDR2 SNEGSKA (reference sequence). The CDR3 is 13 residues long. The CDR3 coding sequence is TGCAGTGCCTCTAGGTATAGCAATCAGCCCCAGCATTTT. This translates into CSASRYSNQPQHF.

This chain links TRBV5-8 with TRBJ2-5; possibly TRBD1 for D (6 bases). Germline V CDR1 and CDR2: SGHTS, YDEGEE. This CDR3 contains 14 residues. Trimming took off 0 bases at V and 4 bases at J, with 10 bases between the two ends. DNA for the CDR3: TGTGCCAGCAGCTTGGATCAGGGGCGAGAGACCCAGTACTTC. Translated, it gives CASSLDQGRETQYF.

This clonotype was observed many times. V is TRBV28 and J is TRBJ1-1; 8 positions match TRBD1. With V trimmed by 6 bases and J by 4 bases, 10 bases remained unmatched. From germline, CDR1 is MDHEN and CDR2 SYDVKM. The CDR3 extends over 15 amino acids. Written as DNA, the CDR3 is TGTGCCAGCAGGAGGACAGGGTCGTTAGGCACTGAAGCTTTCTTT. It specifies CASRRTGSLGTEAFF.

There are many counts of this clonotype. CDR3 residues: CASRRESYEQYF. In DNA form, the CDR3 reads TGTGCCAGCAGAAGGGAGTCCTACGAGCAGTACTTC. This chain connects TRBV5-6 to TRBJ2-7, with D perhaps matching TRBD2 (5 bases). Germline V gene lookup returns CDR1 SGHDT and CDR2 YYEEEE. Trimming pared 5 bases from V and 1 base from J, leaving 7 bases between. CDR3 length: 12 residues.

In this sample, this clonotype turned up a few times. V gene TRBV2 combines with J gene TRBJ2-2, with D uncertain. Germline-derived CDR1 and CDR2 are SNHLY and FYNNEI. The CDR3 runs to 13 residues. With 2 bases removed from V and 4 bases from J, the gap between germline ends came to 5 bases. The DNA of the CDR3 is TGTGCCAGCAGTGAATCCCTCACCGGGGAGCTGTTTTTT. Amino acids: CASSESLTGELFF.

This clonotype was recorded at least ten times. V and J are TRBV3-1 and TRBJ1-2; perhaps TRBD1 as D (5 bases). This CDR3 region has 14 residues. Germline lookup yields CDR1 LGHDT and CDR2 YNNKEL (reference sequence). V gave up 4 bases and J gave up 7 bases, with 16 bases separating them. The DNA for the CDR3 is TGTGCCAGCAGCCCACGGACCGGGGGTGGTGGCTACACCTTC. Protein sequence: CASSPRTGGGGYTF.

The chain employs TRBV6-1 and TRBJ1-2; D is perhaps TRBD1 (6 bases). CDR1 MNHNS and CDR2 SASEGT come from the germline V gene. This CDR3 has 17 residues. Trimming stripped 6 bases from V and 1 base from J, with 21 bases between. Here the CDR3 reads CASSPRDTRRYNYGYTF. For the CDR3, the DNA is TGTGCCAGCAGCCCTAGGGACACCCGGAGATATAACTATGGCTACACCTTC.

The sample holds many counts of this clonotype. The chain carries TRBV9 and TRBJ2-5, with D tentatively TRBD2 (5 bases). The V end lost 0 bases, the J end lost 2 bases, and 17 bases lay between the germline ends. The CDR3 covers 17 residues. Germline values: CDR1 SGDLS, CDR2 YYNGEE. CDR3 region: CASSVGRRHRRQETQYF. Written as DNA, the CDR3 is TGTGCCAGCAGCGTAGGACGCCGACACCGGAGGCAAGAGACCCAGTACTTC.

This chain connects TRBV11-3 to TRBJ1-6, with 7 positions matching TRBD1. The junction had 6 bases not matched to a gene; V was cut back by 7 bases and J by 6 bases. CDR3 length: 14 residues. Germline CDR1 SGHNT, CDR2 YENEEA. CDR3 sequence: CASTPGQINSPLHF. CDR3 DNA sequence: TGTGCCAGCACACCGGGACAGATTAATTCACCCCTCCACTTT.

The rearrangement uses TRBV2 and TRBJ1-6, with D unclear. The V end lost 2 bases, the J end lost 0 bases, and 8 bases lay between the germline ends. This CDR3 comprises 16 residues. CDR1 is SNHLY, CDR2 FYNNEI, per germline. The CDR3 here is CASSESRSSYNSPLHF. Written as DNA, the CDR3 is TGTGCCAGCAGTGAATCTCGAAGCTCCTATAATTCACCCCTCCACTTT.

This clonotype has more than one count but fewer than ten. The chain uses TRBV6-1 and TRBJ1-3, with unresolved D. CDR1 MNHNS and CDR2 SASEGT come from the germline V gene. The CDR3 runs to 15 residues. Between the trimmed V and J ends, which lost 5 bases and 2 bases, there was a span of 13 bases. In nucleotides, the CDR3 is TGTGCCAGCAGTCGACGTGGGTCCCCTGGAAACACCATATATTTT. Amino acids: CASSRRGSPGNTIYF.

This clonotype came up many times. V and J are TRBV5-1 and TRBJ1-6, with 9 bases identical to TRBD1. This CDR3 contains 17 residues. The J segment lost 4 bases and the V segment lost 3 bases, leaving 8 bases of the junction unmatched. CDR1 SGHRS and CDR2 YFSETQ come from the germline V gene. The CDR3 nucleotides are TGCGCCAGCAGCTCGAGGGACAGGGAAGGGTATAATTCACCCCTCCACTTT. Its protein is CASSSRDREGYNSPLHF.

The table lists this clonotype with many counts. The rearrangement links TRBV20-1 to TRBJ2-7; possibly TRBD1 or TRBD2 for D (7 bases each). Germline loops: CDR1 DFQATT, CDR2 SNEGSKA (reference sequence). The CDR3 totals 14 residues. V lost 7 bases, J lost 3 bases, and 19 bases lay in between. The chain's CDR3 is CSVSTTGRDYEQYF. The CDR3 nucleotides are TGCAGTGTTTCGACGACAGGGAGGGACTACGAGCAGTACTTC.

There are many counts of this clonotype. The rearrangement joins TRBV11-2 to TRBJ2-2, with D unresolved. This CDR3 spans 15 amino acids. With 4 bases removed from V and 7 bases from J, the gap between germline ends came to 16 bases. Germline CDR1 and CDR2: SGHAT and FQNNGV. The CDR3 region is CASSSPIRFSGELFF. CDR3 nucleotide sequence: TGTGCCAGCAGCTCCCCGATCAGGTTTAGCGGGGAGCTGTTTTTT.

This clonotype was counted between two and nine times. V gene TRBV5-1 combines with J gene TRBJ1-6, with 9 bases fitting TRBD1. Trimming cost V 0 bases and J 1 base; bases outside gene matches: 8. The CDR3 is 19 amino acids. CDR1 and CDR2 (germline): SGHRS, YFSETQ. CDR3 in amino acids: CASSLVGTGSRSYNSPLHF. DNA of the CDR3: TGCGCCAGCAGCTTGGTTGGGACAGGGAGTCGGTCCTATAATTCACCCCTCCACTTT.

This clonotype was seen at least ten times. This chain joins TRBV9 and TRBJ2-5; D unclear. The CDR3 extends over 14 amino acids. Per the germline V gene, CDR1 is SGDLS and CDR2 is YYNGEE. V was cut by 0 bases and J by 1 base, with 7 bases left in between. In nucleotides, the CDR3 is TGTGCCAGCAGCGTAGGTTTCGGCCAAGAGACCCAGTACTTC. This translates into CASSVGFGQETQYF. Filled out from reference TRBV9 and TRBJ2-5, the complete variable domain reads DSGVTQTPKHLITATGQRVTLRCSPRSGDLSVYWYQQSLDQGLQFLIQYYNGEERAKGNILERFSAQQFPDLHSELNLSSLELGDSALYFCASSVGFGQETQYFGPGTRLLVL.

This chain joins TRBV6-1 and TRBJ2-7; 11 bases fit TRBD2. This CDR3 is built from 14 residues. Germline trimming cut 2 bases from V and 6 bases from J; bases unmatched to any gene: 3. Germline V gives CDR1 MNHNS, CDR2 SASEGT. This CDR3 reads CASSELAGGSEQYF. The CDR3 region has the DNA TGTGCCAGCAGTGAACTAGCGGGGGGCTCCGAGCAGTACTTC.

This clonotype occurred many times. The chain uses TRBV5-5 and TRBJ1-2; possibly TRBD1 for D (5 bases). Deletions cut 4 bases from V and 4 bases from J, with 14 bases between. The CDR3 covers 14 residues. Germline values: CDR1 SGHKS, CDR2 YYEKEE (reference sequence). The CDR3 coding sequence is TGTGCCAGCAGCCCAACCGGGACGGTCTATGGCTACACCTTC. This encodes CASSPTGTVYGYTF.